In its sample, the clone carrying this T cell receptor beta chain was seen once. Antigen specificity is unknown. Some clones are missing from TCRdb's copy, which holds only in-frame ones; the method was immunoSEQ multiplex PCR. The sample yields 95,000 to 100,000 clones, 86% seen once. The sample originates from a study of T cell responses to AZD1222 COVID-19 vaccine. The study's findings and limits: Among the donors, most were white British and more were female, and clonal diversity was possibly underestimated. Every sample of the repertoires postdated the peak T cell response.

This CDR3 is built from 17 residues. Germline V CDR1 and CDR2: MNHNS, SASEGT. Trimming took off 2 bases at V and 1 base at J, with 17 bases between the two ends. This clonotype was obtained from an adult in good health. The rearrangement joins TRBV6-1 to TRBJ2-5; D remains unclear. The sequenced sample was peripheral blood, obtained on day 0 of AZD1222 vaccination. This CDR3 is CASSEPTFLAFQETQYF. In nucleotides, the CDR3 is TGTGCCAGCAGTGAACCCACCTTTCTCGCGTTCCAAGAGACCCAGTACTTC.